The entry below describes one TCR beta chain. The target antigen is unknown. One junction end does not reproduce the germline sequence, and a read error may be involved. Germline loops: CDR1 MNHEY, CDR2 SMNVEV (reference sequence). This CDR3 has 12 amino acids. The data were obtained in a study of cytomegalovirus exposure and HLA in healthy donors. The PCR employed 60 Vbeta primers together with 13 Jbeta primers. Measured with immunoSEQ multiplex PCR; TCRdb has only the in-frame clones, and not every one. The sample lists around 93,000 clones, 82% occurring once. General study results and limits: Earlier results showed most TCR beta V segments being productive about 90% or about 30% of the time. Trimming of TCR beta V- and J-genes showed a link, identified in a later analysis, to a missense DCLRE1C variant. Apparent HLA restriction characterized most CMV-associated TCR beta chains in a later analysis.

This sequence originates from a man aged 50-60 years in good health and CMV-seronegative. J is TRBJ2-5 and V is TRBV27; 8 nucleotides align to TRBD2. The sequenced sample was PBMCs. The CDR3 DNA sequence: TGTGCCAGCAGGTACCGGGGGGGACGATTGGACTTC. It yields the protein CASRYRGGRLDF.